The clone carrying this T cell receptor (beta chain) showed up just once. The CDR3 loop spans 12 amino acids. V was clipped by 4 bases and J by 5 bases, with 8 bases between them. Germline V gives CDR1 SGHRS, CDR2 YFSETQ. This entry belongs to a study of blood T cell repertoires in COVID-19. Profiled with immunoSEQ multiplex PCR; TCRdb holds only in-frame clones, not every one. The sample includes roughly 410,000 clones, around 87% of them seen just once. The chain combines TRBV5-1 with TRBJ2-3; D gene ambiguous. The sample consisted of peripheral blood. This TCR came from a woman in her sixties with COVID-19, enrolled during active disease. CDR3 coding DNA: TGCGCCAGCAGCACTCTAGGAGATACGCAGTATTTT. Its protein is CASSTLGDTQYF.